Sequencing of this TCR beta chain was carried out in a study of response to subunit inactivated influenza vaccine. Trimming took off 6 bases at V and 6 bases at J, with 11 bases between the two ends. Looked up from germline, CDR1 is MNHEY and CDR2 is SVGEGT. The CDR3 sequence is 13 residues long. One entry per CDR3 protein, called by TCRdb with MiXCR from the RT-PCR reads. The sample records more than 450,000 distinct CDR3 sequences, 11% being singletons. This sample also appeared in a second study, on T cells expressing NK-cell markers. That work contributes: Synthesis of TCR beta cDNA relied on 5'RACE template switching carrying UMIs.

This clonotype was sampled from a man aged 50-59 years who received an inactivated influenza vaccine. The specimen was PBMCs from blood, collected on the day of vaccination. The rearrangement links TRBV6-2 or TRBV6-3 to TRBJ2-2; TRBD1 is a possible D gene (5 bases). CDR3 sequence: CASRQGNPGELFF. The CDR3 nucleotides read TGTGCCAGCAGGCAGGGAAATCCCGGGGAGCTGTTTTTT.